These T cell receptor beta chains were read from a single sample in a study of cytomegalovirus exposure and HLA in healthy donors. Some clones are missing from TCRdb's copy, which holds only in-frame ones; the method was immunoSEQ multiplex PCR. The data contain roughly 200,000 clones, 70% to 80% of them singletons. Sequenced input: PBMCs. The receptor set was obtained from a girl between 10 and 17 years old in good health and CMV-seropositive. Both conserved end residues are part of each CDR3. The order of the fields is J gene, D gene, V gene, clone size, CDR3 protein, CDR3 DNA. The D gene is left open where the match is weak. Clone size, where shown, is once, few, many, or a class for clones that have expanded.

>TRBJ2-7|TRBD2|TRBV4-1|-
CASSQVGRASYEQYF
TGCGCCAGCAGCCAAGTTGGGAGGGCCTCCTACGAGCAGTACTTC
>TRBJ2-7|-|TRBV14|-
CASSQTRASASYEQYF
TGTGCCAGCAGCCAGACCCGTGCTAGCGCTTCCTACGAGCAGTACTTC
>TRBJ1-1|-|TRBV7-6|-
CASSLRTSMNTEAFF
TGTGCCAGCAGCTTACGGACAAGTATGAACACTGAAGCTTTCTTT
>TRBJ2-1|TRBD1|TRBV5-4|-
CASSSQGSVKYEQFF
TGTGCCAGCAGCTCACAGGGGTCCGTTAAGTATGAGCAGTTCTTC
>TRBJ1-2|TRBD1|TRBV19|few
CASSIALTGPHGYTF
TGTGCCAGTAGTATAGCTCTGACAGGGCCCCATGGCTACACCTTC
>TRBJ2-3|-|TRBV9|-
CASGTGFRTDTQYF
TGTGCCAGCGGAACAGGGTTTCGTACAGATACGCAGTATTTT
>TRBJ2-3|-|TRBV9|-
CASSVAQLGPEKDTQYF
TGTGCCAGCAGCGTAGCCCAACTAGGACCCGAAAAGGATACGCAGTATTTT
>TRBJ2-5|TRBD2|TRBV2|-
CASSNGQGGMEETQYF
TGTGCCAGCAGTAATGGTCAGGGAGGGATGGAAGAGACCCAGTACTTC
>TRBJ1-3|-|TRBV2|-
CASRGGVGNTIYF
TGTGCCAGCAGGGGAGGGGTTGGAAACACCATATATTTT
>TRBJ1-6|-|TRBV9|-
CASSVSGSYNSPLHF
TGTGCCAGCAGCGTATCAGGCTCCTATAATTCACCCCTCCACTTT
>TRBJ1-5|TRBD1|TRBV7-8|-
CASSLRQGGNQPQHF
TGTGCCAGCAGCTTAAGACAGGGAGGCAATCAGCCCCAGCATTTT
>TRBJ2-1|-|TRBV5-5|-
CASSLELGSYNEQFF
TGTGCCAGCAGCTTGGAGCTTGGCTCCTACAATGAGCAGTTCTTC
>TRBJ2-3|TRBD1|TRBV9|once
CASSSGTGIDTQYF
TGTGCCAGCAGCTCCGGGACAGGGATAGATACGCAGTATTTT
>TRBJ2-2|TRBD1|TRBV7-8|-
CASSWDRNTGELFF
TGTGCCAGCAGCTGGGACAGGAACACCGGGGAGCTGTTTTTT
>TRBJ1-2|-|TRBV27|-
CASSSSGNLGGYTF
TGTGCCAGCAGTTCCTCAGGGAATTTGGGTGGCTACACCTTC
>TRBJ1-4|TRBD1|TRBV6-6|-
CASRTGRTATNEKLFF
TGTGCCAGCAGGACAGGGCGTACAGCAACTAATGAAAAACTGTTTTTT
>TRBJ1-5|TRBD1|TRBV19|-
CASSVTGGGNQPQHF
TGTGCCAGTAGTGTGACAGGGGGCGGTAATCAGCCCCAGCATTTT
>TRBJ1-2|-|TRBV4-1|-
CASSQAGNYGYTF
TGCGCCAGCAGCCAAGCCGGGAACTATGGCTACACCTTC
>TRBJ1-2|TRBD1|TRBV6-1|-
CASSQQGNYGYAF
TGTGCCAGCAGCCAACAGGGGAACTATGGCTACGCCTTC
>TRBJ1-1|-|TRBV30|-
CAWSDVGLGAFF
TGTGCCTGGAGTGATGTGGGACTGGGGGCTTTCTTT
>TRBJ2-3|-|TRBV7-2|-
CASSSDWSAQYF
TGTGCCAGCAGCTCCGATTGGAGCGCGCAGTATTTT
>TRBJ2-2|TRBD1|TRBV11-2|-
CASSLAGQAVGELFF
TGTGCCAGCAGCTTAGCCGGACAGGCGGTCGGGGAGCTGTTTTTT
>TRBJ2-3|-|TRBV12-5|-
CASGLSPGATTDTQYF
TGTGCTAGTGGTTTGAGTCCGGGAGCCACGACAGATACGCAGTATTTT
>TRBJ2-1|-|TRBV5-6|-
CASRLARAGNEQFF
TGTGCCAGCAGGCTGGCCAGGGCGGGAAATGAGCAGTTCTTC
>TRBJ2-7|TRBD2|TRBV10-1|-
CASSEGTSGVWEQYF
TGCGCCAGCAGTGAGGGGACTAGCGGGGTCTGGGAGCAGTACTTC
>TRBJ1-6|TRBD1|TRBV6-1|-
CASNDRGPYNSPLHF
TGTGCCAGCAATGACAGGGGTCCATATAATTCACCCCTCCACTTT
>TRBJ2-5|TRBD1|TRBV5-6|-
CASSRGQGQETQYF
TGTGCCAGCAGCCGAGGACAGGGCCAAGAGACCCAGTACTTC
>TRBJ1-6|-|TRBV6-5|few
CASSFRGASNSPLHF
TGTGCCAGCAGTTTTCGGGGGGCATCTAATTCACCCCTCCACTTT
>TRBJ1-2|TRBD1|TRBV9|-
CASSGSTGVGGYTF
TGTGCCAGCAGCGGGTCAACAGGGGTGGGTGGCTACACCTTC
>TRBJ1-3|-|TRBV19|-
CASSIGNSLMSGNTIYF
TGTGCCAGTAGTATAGGCAACTCACTAATGTCTGGAAACACCATATATTTT
>TRBJ2-5|TRBD2|TRBV6-1|-
CASSELAGELTETQYF
TGTGCCAGCAGTGAATTAGCGGGGGAGCTGACAGAGACCCAGTACTTC
>TRBJ2-2|TRBD2|TRBV4-1|-
CASSASPSGGIFAGELFF
TGCGCCAGCAGCGCGTCCCCTAGCGGGGGGATTTTCGCCGGGGAGCTGTTTTTT
>TRBJ1-1|-|TRBV5-6|-
CASSLTVNTEAFF
TGTGCCAGCAGCCTGACAGTGAACACTGAAGCTTTCTTT
>TRBJ1-1|-|TRBV18|-
CASSPGSDHTEAFF
TGTGCCAGCTCCCCCGGGTCAGACCACACTGAAGCTTTCTTT
>TRBJ2-7|TRBD2|TRBV6-5|-
CASSYMAGGPWEQYF
TGTGCCAGCAGTTACATGGCGGGGGGGCCTTGGGAGCAGTACTTC
>TRBJ1-1|TRBD1|TRBV29-1|once
CSVEALQGPDTEAFF
TGCAGCGTTGAAGCCCTACAGGGGCCGGACACTGAAGCTTTCTTT
>TRBJ1-6|TRBD1|TRBV2|-
CASSLSTGDNSPLHF
TGTGCCAGCAGTCTAAGTACAGGGGACAATTCACCCCTCCACTTT
>TRBJ2-3|TRBD1|TRBV18|-
CASSPRTGGTDTQYF
TGTGCCAGCTCACCTCGGACAGGGGGCACAGATACGCAGTATTTT
>TRBJ2-1|TRBD2|TRBV7-8|-
CASSLAETGTSGPNEQFF
TGTGCCAGCAGCTTAGCTGAAACCGGGACTAGCGGGCCCAATGAGCAGTTCTTC
>TRBJ2-2|-|TRBV4-3|-
CASSQVGGHTGELFF
TGCGCCAGCAGCCAGGTCGGGGGGCACACCGGGGAGCTGTTTTTT
>TRBJ2-7|-|TRBV7-2|-
CASSFGGSRNGQYF
TGTGCCAGCAGCTTCGGAGGGTCAAGGAACGGGCAGTACTTC
>TRBJ1-5|-|TRBV18|-
CASSPNRAGNQPQHF
TGTGCCAGCTCACCCAACAGGGCGGGTAATCAGCCCCAGCATTTT
>TRBJ2-5|TRBD1|TRBV5-4|-
CASSPPRTGVGQETQYF
TGTGCCAGCAGCCCCCCGAGGACAGGGGTAGGCCAAGAGACCCAGTACTTC
>TRBJ2-7|-|TRBV10-3|-
CAISVQGLGEQYF
TGTGCCATCAGTGTGCAGGGTTTGGGCGAGCAGTACTTC
>TRBJ2-7|-|TRBV18|-
CASSPKLQGEQYF
TGTGCCAGCTCACCTAAACTACAGGGCGAGCAGTACTTC
>TRBJ1-4|TRBD1|TRBV18|-
CASSPTGTEKLFF
TGTGCCAGCTCACCGACAGGGACTGAAAAACTGTTTTTT
>TRBJ2-7|TRBD2|TRBV5-1|-
CASSFLKLAGHSYEQYF
TGCGCCAGCAGCTTCTTAAAACTAGCGGGGCACTCCTACGAGCAGTACTTC
>TRBJ2-5|-|TRBV30|-
CAWSVGRSFQETQYF
TGTGCCTGGAGTGTGGGGCGGAGTTTTCAAGAGACCCAGTACTTC
>TRBJ1-1|-|TRBV5-4|-
CASSWGDRMNTEAFF
TGTGCCAGCAGCTGGGGAGACAGGATGAACACTGAAGCTTTCTTT
>TRBJ2-1|-|TRBV7-9|-
CASSLIGTYNEQFF
TGTGCCAGCAGCTTAATTGGGACTTACAATGAGCAGTTCTTC
>TRBJ2-3|TRBD1|TRBV2|few
CASRDRLTTDTQYF
TGTGCCAGCCGGGACAGGCTGACCACAGATACGCAGTATTTT
>TRBJ2-6|-|TRBV4-3|few
CASSQDISSGANVLTF
TGCGCCAGCAGCCAAGATATTAGCTCTGGGGCCAACGTCCTGACTTTC
>TRBJ1-5|-|TRBV6-1|-
CASSEEGRKPQHF
TGTGCCAGCAGTGAAGAAGGGAGGAAGCCCCAGCATTTT
>TRBJ1-2|TRBD1|TRBV15|-
CATLGQGVFYGYTF
TGTGCCACCCTTGGACAGGGGGTTTTCTACGGCTACACCTTC
>TRBJ2-7|TRBD2|TRBV11-2|-
CASSAGTSGGIYEQYF
TGTGCCAGCAGCGCCGGGACTAGCGGGGGAATCTACGAGCAGTACTTC
>TRBJ1-5|-|TRBV4-2|-
CASSQDATRDQPQHF
TGTGCCAGCAGCCAAGATGCTACGAGAGATCAGCCCCAGCATTTT
>TRBJ1-4|-|TRBV19|-
CASSPPLSGTTNEKLFF
TGTGCCAGTAGTCCTCCGTTGTCGGGTACAACTAATGAAAAACTGTTTTTT
>TRBJ2-7|TRBD2|TRBV4-1|-
CASSQVYGSGGPAYEQYF
TGCGCCAGCAGCCAAGTGTACGGTAGCGGGGGCCCGGCCTACGAGCAGTACTTC
>TRBJ2-7|TRBD1|TRBV7-2|-
CASSLAGTGLYYEQYF
TGTGCCAGCAGCTTAGCGGGGACAGGCCTATACTACGAGCAGTACTTC